One sample yielded the 27 T cell receptor beta chains listed below, sequenced in a study of cytotoxic CD8 clonotypes in ibrutinib-treated CLL. Profiled with immunoSEQ multiplex PCR; TCRdb holds only in-frame clones, not every one. The data hold about 130,000 clones, with 84% observed a single time. The sequences come from PBMCs, collected after 24 months of ibrutinib treatment. These receptors were obtained from a human donor with chronic lymphocytic leukemia.

The chain recombines TRBV28 with TRBJ2-5; 7 bases fit TRBD1. This CDR3 region has 13 residues. Losses at the gene ends were 4 bases for V and 2 bases for J; bases not matched to a gene: 1. Germline CDR1 reads MDHEN; CDR2 reads SYDVKM. CDR3 sequence reads: CASSYRGQETQYF. The CDR3 nucleotides are TGTGCCAGCAGTTACAGGGGACAAGAGACCCAGTACTTC.

The rearrangement joins TRBV9 to TRBJ2-1; 11 bases are a match to TRBD1. The CDR3 runs 16 residues. Germline V CDR1 and CDR2: SGDLS, YYNGEE. The V segment lost 3 bases and the J segment 3 bases; nucleotides outside the gene matches: 5. CDR3 amino acids: CASSARTGGYYNEQFF. The CDR3 DNA reads as TGTGCCAGCAGCGCCAGGACAGGGGGCTACTACAATGAGCAGTTCTTC.

The chain has TRBV5-6 and TRBJ1-6; D is undetermined. CDR3 length: 15 amino acids. Trimming stripped 0 bases from V and 7 bases from J, with 11 bases between. The germline V gene encodes CDR1 SGHDT and CDR2 YYEEEE. CDR3 sequence: CASSLVGRPNSPLHF. CDR3 DNA: TGTGCCAGCAGCTTGGTTGGCAGACCGAATTCACCCCTCCACTTT.

The chain has TRBV18 and TRBJ2-1; 8 nucleotides match TRBD2. With 3 bases clipped from V and 7 bases from J, the junction kept 17 bases outside the gene matches. This CDR3 is built from 18 residues. The germline gives CDR1 KGHSH, CDR2 LQKENI. CDR3 coding DNA: TGTGCCAGCTCACCCATAGGTCCAGCGGGGGTGATACAAAATGAGCAGTTCTTC. Translation: CASSPIGPAGVIQNEQFF.

The chain links TRBV6-1 to TRBJ2-6; 12 nucleotides agree with TRBD1. CDR1 and CDR2 from the germline V gene are MNHNS and SASEGT. J lost 9 bases, V lost 8 bases, and 2 bases had no gene match. CDR3 length: 13 residues. Here the CDR3 DNA reads TGTGCCAGCGGGACAGGGGGCGTCAACGTCCTGACTTTC. Its protein product is CASGTGGVNVLTF.

This chain uses TRBV18 with TRBJ1-2; tentatively, D is TRBD1 (6 bases). The CDR3 sequence is 15 residues long. V was shortened by 3 bases and J by 3 bases, with 14 bases between the two germline ends. Germline lookup yields CDR1 KGHSH and CDR2 LQKENI. CDR3 loop: CASSPYRAGDYGYTF. CDR3 DNA: TGTGCCAGCTCACCGTACAGGGCAGGTGACTATGGCTACACCTTC.

The V call is TRBV7-9, the J call TRBJ2-1; 7 nucleotides match TRBD1. The CDR3 totals 13 residues. Per germline, CDR1 SEHNR and CDR2 FQNEAQ (reference sequence). The V segment lost 5 bases and the J segment 8 bases; nucleotides outside the gene matches: 6. CDR3 amino acids: CASSGWTGDEQFF. The CDR3 coding sequence is TGTGCCAGCAGCGGATGGACAGGCGATGAGCAGTTCTTC.

The chain uses TRBV7-2 and TRBJ2-7, with 9 bases lining up with TRBD2. Germline V lookup: CDR1 SGHTA, CDR2 FQGNSA. The junction had 8 bases not matched to a gene; V was cut back by 1 base and J by 4 bases. This CDR3 has 16 residues. The CDR3, as DNA: TGTGCCAGCAGCTTAGTGATACCTAGCGGGGCATACGAGCAGTACTTC. The encoded protein is CASSLVIPSGAYEQYF.

This rearrangement joins TRBV9 to TRBJ1-2; no clear D gene. V lost 0 bases to trimming and J lost 7 bases, with 13 bases between them. Germline lookup yields CDR1 SGDLS and CDR2 YYNGEE. The CDR3 is 14 residues long. CDR3 nucleotide sequence: TGTGCCAGCAGCGTAGGCGACGGGGAGGGTGGCTACACCTTC. This gives the protein CASSVGDGEGGYTF.

The chain employs TRBV30 and TRBJ2-3; D possibly matches TRBD1 or TRBD2 (6 bases each). This CDR3 has 14 residues. The V gene's germline CDR1 is GTSNPN and CDR2 SVGIG (reference sequence). V gave up 4 bases and J gave up 3 bases, with 14 bases separating them. In DNA, the CDR3 is TGTGCCTGGATAGCTGGGGGGCCGACAGATACGCAGTATTTT. Encoded protein: CAWIAGGPTDTQYF.

This clone has more than one count but fewer than ten. This rearrangement joins TRBV19 to TRBJ1-6; possible D gene TRBD1, 5 bases. Germline V gene data show CDR1 as LNHDA and CDR2 as SQIVND (reference sequence). The CDR3 consists of 14 residues. Trimming removed 9 bases from V and 4 bases from J, with 13 bases in between. The CDR3 bases are TGTGCCAGCTGGGACTGGAGGTATAATTCACCCCTCCACTTT. As protein: CASWDWRYNSPLHF.

The chain recombines TRBV7-9 with TRBJ2-7; 7 nucleotides match TRBD1. This CDR3 region has 14 residues. The trim removed 2 bases at V and 6 bases at J, leaving 7 bases unmatched. Germline loops: CDR1 SEHNR, CDR2 FQNEAQ (reference sequence). DNA for the CDR3: TGTGCCAGCAGCTTATTAGGGGGCGCGGGCGAGCAGTACTTC. Amino acid sequence: CASSLLGGAGEQYF.

V and J are TRBV6-5 and TRBJ2-3, with 12 bases aligning to TRBD2. The V and J ends lost 4 bases and 5 bases, in that order; junction bases with no gene match: 7. The CDR3 totals 16 residues. Germline-derived CDR1 and CDR2 are MNHEY and SVGAGI. DNA of the CDR3: TGTGCCAGCAGTTCCACCCTAGCGGGGGGGGTAGATACGCAGTATTTT. It is translated as CASSSTLAGGVDTQYF.

The chain uses TRBV2 and TRBJ2-3; TRBD2 matches 9 bases. Germline CDR1 is SNHLY and CDR2 is FYNNEI. CDR3 size: 14 residues. Trimming took 7 bases from V and 2 from J; bases not matched to a gene: 4. The CDR3 here is CASKLAGSTDTQYF. In nucleotides, the CDR3 is TGTGCCAGCAAGCTAGCGGGGTCCACAGATACGCAGTATTTT.

This clone was seen once. The chain joins TRBV6-6 to TRBJ1-2; TRBD1 matches at 7 bases. Germline-derived CDR1 and CDR2 are MNHNY and SVGAGI (reference sequence). This CDR3 is built from 13 residues. Trimming cost V 10 bases and J 0 bases; bases outside gene matches: 5. In DNA form, the CDR3 reads TGTGCCACTGGGACAGCCGCTAACTATGGCTACACCTTC. It codes for CATGTAANYGYTF.

This chain connects TRBV19 to TRBJ2-2; D is undetermined. Trimming took off 6 bases at V and 3 bases at J, with 11 bases between the two ends. This CDR3 is 14 amino acids long. Looked up from germline, CDR1 is LNHDA and CDR2 is SQIVND (reference sequence). The CDR3 here is CASSSYGDTGELFF. In DNA, the CDR3 is TGTGCCAGTAGCTCCTATGGAGACACCGGGGAGCTGTTTTTT.

This chain connects TRBV19 to TRBJ2-7, with a tentative D call TRBD1 (6 bases). CDR1 and CDR2 from the germline V gene are LNHDA and SQIVND (reference sequence). Trimming left V 4 bases short and J 3 bases short, with 16 bases between. The CDR3 extends over 15 amino acids. The CDR3 DNA follows: TGTGCCAGTAGTACGGACAGCAGGTTACTCTACGAGCAGTACTTC. It encodes CASSTDSRLLYEQYF.

The chain is built from TRBV18 and TRBJ1-2; 7 nucleotides line up with TRBD1. The germline V gene encodes CDR1 KGHSH and CDR2 LQKENI. The CDR3 spans 14 residues. V was pared by 5 bases and J by 0 bases, with 3 bases of the junction left unmatched. The CDR3 sequence is CASSRTGANYGYTF. CDR3 bases: TGTGCCAGCTCAAGGACAGGAGCTAACTATGGCTACACCTTC.

This clone was seen a handful of times. The chain combines TRBV6-1 with TRBJ1-2, with D possibly matching TRBD1 (5 bases). Deletions cut 1 base from V and 8 bases from J, with 20 bases between. CDR3 length: 16 residues. The V gene's germline CDR1 is MNHNS and CDR2 SASEGT. CDR3 protein: CASSEGATAVYGGYTF. DNA for the CDR3: TGTGCCAGCAGTGAAGGAGCGACAGCCGTCTATGGGGGCTACACCTTC.

The chain uses TRBV6-5 and TRBJ2-7; D might be TRBD1 (5 bases). Germline values: CDR1 MNHEY, CDR2 SVGAGI. With 8 bases removed from V and 3 bases from J, the gap between germline ends came to 20 bases. The CDR3 is 15 residues long. The CDR3 is CASQITPTAVYEQYF. DNA of the CDR3: TGTGCCAGCCAAATCACCCCGACAGCAGTCTACGAGCAGTACTTC.

The J gene is TRBJ2-3, the V gene TRBV5-1, with a tentative D call TRBD1 (7 bases). Deletions cut 6 bases from V and 1 base from J, with 15 bases between. Germline loops: CDR1 SGHRS, CDR2 YFSETQ. CDR3 size: 15 residues. CDR3 sequence: CASIPQGGCTDTQYF. The CDR3 DNA reads TGCGCCAGCATCCCCCAGGGGGGATGCACAGATACGCAGTATTTT.

The rearrangement links TRBV7-2 to TRBJ2-3; 10 bases line up with TRBD1. The trim removed 5 bases at V and 15 bases at J, leaving 11 bases unmatched. The CDR3 runs 13 residues. Germline-derived CDR1 and CDR2 are SGHTA and FQGNSA. The CDR3 nucleotides read TGTGCCAGCAGCCCCTCGACAGGGGGCAGCGAATATTTT. It is translated as CASSPSTGGSEYF.

This chain joins TRBV6-5 and TRBJ1-1, with D uncertain. The CDR3 is made up of 15 amino acids. Germline loops: CDR1 MNHEY, CDR2 SVGAGI. V lost 5 bases and J lost 1, with 14 bases in between. This chain's CDR3 is CASSPGLAGNTEAFF. CDR3 sequence (DNA): TGTGCCAGCAGTCCAGGCCTGGCCGGGAACACTGAAGCTTTCTTT.

The V gene is TRBV25-1, the J gene TRBJ1-1; D not certain. The CDR3 runs 13 residues. With 1 base removed from V and 3 bases from J, the gap between germline ends came to 6 bases. Per the germline V gene, CDR1 is MGHDK and CDR2 is SYGVNS. As DNA, the CDR3 is TGTGCCAGCAGTGAATCGTGGGACACTGAAGCTTTCTTT. It codes for CASSESWDTEAFF.

The chain carries TRBV7-2 and TRBJ2-7; D not resolved. CDR1 and CDR2 from the germline V gene are SGHTA and FQGNSA. The V end lost 5 bases, the J end lost 5 bases, and 10 bases lay between the germline ends. The CDR3 contains 12 residues. In nucleotides, the CDR3 is TGTGCCAGCAGCCAAAAAGGTGACGAGCAGTACTTC. Protein sequence: CASSQKGDEQYF.

The V call is TRBV9, the J call TRBJ1-1; D perhaps matches TRBD1 (6 bases). Germline CDR1 SGDLS, CDR2 YYNGEE. The CDR3 runs 14 residues. The V gene lost 8 bases and the J gene lost 2 bases, with 16 bases spanning the gap. The CDR3 protein is CASSTVRGNTEAFF. The CDR3 bases are TGTGCCAGTAGTACTGTCAGGGGTAACACTGAAGCTTTCTTT.

V is TRBV5-1 and J is TRBJ1-4; weak D call: TRBD1 (5 bases). V lost 0 bases, J lost 4 bases, and 13 bases lay in between. The CDR3 is 16 amino acids. Germline CDR1 SGHRS, CDR2 YFSETQ. CDR3 nucleotides: TGCGCCAGCAGCTTGGACGGGGGTGTTGGTAATGAAAAACTGTTTTTT. Its protein is CASSLDGGVGNEKLFF.